This TCR beta chain was recorded in a study of blood T cell repertoires in COVID-19. Looking at the study overall: Donors in the United States, Italy and Spain gave samples during acute or convalescent COVID-19. PBMCs, B-cell-depleted T cells, or T cells provided the cDNA or gDNA that made up the material.

As handled by the study authors: Nucleated cell number was recorded as an estimate derived from reference gene primer amplification. Only in-frame clones appear in the TCRdb table, and some are missing; sequencing was by immunoSEQ multiplex PCR. V and J calls and clone size come straight from that table; D and trimming were deduced from the DNA. The table shows around 150,000 clones, with roughly 85% occurring only once. The CDR3 sequence is 15 residues long. V lost 1 base to trimming and J lost 1 base, with 11 bases between them. The V gene's germline CDR1 is MDHEN and CDR2 SYDVKM. The sequence was obtained from a man aged 65-85 years with acute or convalescent COVID-19. Source material: peripheral blood. This chain links TRBV28 with TRBJ2-7; the D gene is possibly TRBD2 (6 bases). In nucleotides, the CDR3 is TGTGCCAGCAGTTTATACGGTGGGAGGTCCTACGAGCAGTACTTC. It yields the protein CASSLYGGRSYEQYF.